Shown below are 20 T cell receptor beta chains from a single sample sequenced in a study of blood T cell repertoires in COVID-19. This table comes from immunoSEQ multiplex PCR, and its TCRdb copy is limited to in-frame clones, with some not included. The sample carries about 270,000 clones, roughly 86% recorded once. Sample: PBMCs or T cells enriched from blood (not recorded which). These receptors were taken from a woman aged 18-29 years who had recovered from COVID-19.

The gene calls are TRBV5-1 and TRBJ1-1; 7 bases fit TRBD1. Germline lookup yields CDR1 SGHRS and CDR2 YFSETQ. CDR3 length: 17 amino acids. The ends lost 4 bases at V and 0 bases at J; junction bases unmatched: 12. CDR3 residues: CASSHINEGQMNTEAFF. CDR3 DNA: TGCGCCAGCAGCCACATAAACGAGGGACAGATGAACACTGAAGCTTTCTTT.

V is TRBV6-6 and J is TRBJ1-4; 9 bases fit TRBD1. The V and J ends lost 6 bases and 10 bases, in that order; junction bases with no gene match: 9. This CDR3 spans 14 amino acids. Germline V gene data show CDR1 as MNHNY and CDR2 as SVGAGI (reference sequence). The CDR3, as DNA: TGTGCCAGCAGCCTCGGGACAGGGCTGGGAAAACTGTTTTTT. It codes for CASSLGTGLGKLFF.

The chain couples TRBV6-2 or TRBV6-3 to TRBJ1-2, with 7 positions matching TRBD1. There are 15 residues in the CDR3. V lost 3 bases and J lost 4; bases outside the gene matches: 8. Germline V lookup: CDR1 MNHEY, CDR2 SVGEGT. The CDR3 DNA sequence: TGTGCCAGCAGTTATAACGCGGGGACAGCCTATGGCTACACCTTC. Encoded protein: CASSYNAGTAYGYTF.

The genes are TRBV10-3 and TRBJ2-7; D not resolved. The germline V gene has CDR1 ENHRY and CDR2 SYGVKD. The CDR3 loop spans 12 amino acids. Trimming left V 5 bases short and J 2 bases short, with 7 bases between. The CDR3 loop is CAISTNAYEQYF. Here the CDR3 DNA reads TGTGCCATCAGTACTAATGCCTACGAGCAGTACTTC.

The chain employs TRBV7-9 and TRBJ2-1; 11 nucleotides align to TRBD1. In germline, CDR1 is SEHNR, CDR2 FQNEAQ (reference sequence). CDR3 size: 15 residues. The J segment lost 8 bases and the V segment lost 4 bases, leaving 7 bases of the junction unmatched. This CDR3 is CASSWGQGDRDEQFF. In nucleotides, the CDR3 is TGTGCCAGCAGCTGGGGACAGGGGGATAGAGATGAGCAGTTCTTC.

The V and J genes are TRBV27 and TRBJ2-1, with 9 bases matching TRBD1. The ends lost 4 bases at V and 4 bases at J; junction bases unmatched: 2. This CDR3 is 14 amino acids long. Per the germline V gene, CDR1 is MNHEY and CDR2 is SMNVEV (reference sequence). The CDR3 coding sequence is TGTGCCAGCAGTTGGGGGACAGGGTACAATGAGCAGTTCTTC. This encodes CASSWGTGYNEQFF.

This chain links TRBV11-2 with TRBJ2-5; TRBD1 is a possible D gene (6 bases). The CDR3 consists of 16 residues. V was trimmed by 4 bases and J by 1 base, leaving 16 bases between them. Germline CDR1 and CDR2: SGHAT and FQNNGV. This CDR3 is CASSSLWGRSQETQYF. The CDR3 nucleotides are TGTGCCAGCAGCTCCCTTTGGGGGCGGTCCCAAGAGACCCAGTACTTC. Drawing the rest from reference TRBV11-2 and TRBJ2-5, the complete variable domain is EAGVAQSPRYKIIEKRQSVAFWCNPISGHATLYWYQQILGQGPKLLIQFQNNGVVDDSQLPKDRFSAERLKGVDSTLKIQPAKLEDSAVYLCASSSLWGRSQETQYFGPGTRLLVL.

This clone appeared a few times. The chain employs TRBV5-1 and TRBJ2-2, with 11 bases aligning to TRBD1. After removal of 3 bases from V and 0 bases from J, the junction contained 13 bases not matched to a gene. CDR1 SGHRS and CDR2 YFSETQ come from the germline V gene. The CDR3 length is 20 residues. The CDR3 sequence is CASSWTGGEDYPSNTGELFF. Here the CDR3 DNA reads TGCGCCAGCAGCTGGACAGGGGGCGAAGACTATCCCTCGAACACCGGGGAGCTGTTTTTT.

CDR3 protein: CASSPNGRGPYEQYF. The DNA of the CDR3 is TGTGCCAGCTCACCGAACGGGAGGGGACCCTACGAGCAGTACTTC. The V gene is TRBV18, the J gene TRBJ2-7, with TRBD2 identical over 8 bases. With V trimmed by 3 bases and J by 2 bases, 6 bases remained unmatched. CDR3 size: 15 residues. Germline CDR1 is KGHSH and CDR2 is LQKENI.

The rearrangement joins TRBV18 to TRBJ2-7, with TRBD1 identical over 8 bases. V lost 6 bases to trimming and J lost 3 bases; unmatched junction nucleotides: 19. The CDR3 totals 18 residues. Germline loops: CDR1 KGHSH, CDR2 LQKENI. CDR3 nucleotide sequence: TGTGCCAGCTCGCCGATGGCGGGCACAGGGGGGCATAGCTACGAGCAGTACTTC. Translating it yields CASSPMAGTGGHSYEQYF.

This chain uses TRBV28 with TRBJ2-7; no firm D call. Trimming took 8 bases from V and 6 from J, leaving 20 bases between them. This CDR3 is 14 amino acids long. Germline-derived CDR1 and CDR2 are MDHEN and SYDVKM. CDR3 DNA sequence: TGTGCCAGCCGTGAAGTCGGTGGGCAAAGCGAGCAGTACTTC. Amino acid sequence: CASREVGGQSEQYF.

This sequence joins TRBV2 and TRBJ2-1; 12 nucleotides align to TRBD2. This CDR3 contains 18 residues. J lost 0 bases, V lost 6 bases, and 9 bases had no gene match. The germline CDR1 and CDR2 sequences are SNHLY and FYNNEI. DNA for the CDR3: TGTGCCAGCAGGAGACTAGCGGGAGTGTCCCTCTCCTACAATGAGCAGTTCTTC. Its translation is CASRRLAGVSLSYNEQFF.

J is TRBJ1-4 and V is TRBV28; TRBD1 aligns across 8 bases. This CDR3 comprises 13 residues. CDR1 and CDR2 (germline): MDHEN, SYDVKM. V lost 10 bases to trimming and J lost 5 bases; unmatched junction nucleotides: 6. CDR3 bases: TGTGCCACCTGGACAGGGATAAATGAAAAACTGTTTTTT. Amino acid sequence: CATWTGINEKLFF.

The V call is TRBV5-5, the J call TRBJ2-2; no clear D. The CDR3 sequence is 15 residues long. Germline V gives CDR1 SGHKS, CDR2 YYEKEE (reference sequence). Trimming stripped 0 bases from V and 4 bases from J, with 10 bases between. CDR3 region: CASSLGPSGTGELFF. The CDR3 DNA reads TGTGCCAGCAGCTTGGGACCGTCGGGCACCGGGGAGCTGTTTTTT. The entire variable domain, with the rest obtained from reference TRBV5-5 and TRBJ2-2, is as follows: DAGVTQSPTHLIKTRGQQVTLRCSPISGHKSVSWYQQVLGQGPQFIFQYYEKEERGRGNFPDRFSARQFPNYSSELNVNALLLGDSALYLCASSLGPSGTGELFFGEGSRLTVL.

This rearrangement joins TRBV19 to TRBJ2-7, with 12 bases fitting TRBD1. Trimming took 1 base from V and 0 from J; bases not matched to a gene: 4. The CDR3 covers 17 residues. Germline-derived CDR1 and CDR2 are LNHDA and SQIVND (reference sequence). The CDR3 protein is CASSIAWDRGPSYEQYF. CDR3 sequence (DNA): TGTGCCAGTAGTATAGCCTGGGACAGGGGGCCCTCCTACGAGCAGTACTTC.

The J gene is TRBJ2-1, the V gene TRBV12-1; TRBD2, the table's D call, lacks a check against the DNA. TRBV12-1 is a pseudogene segment. The CDR3 runs to 15 residues. CDR3 in DNA: TGTGCCAGCAGCCCTGCGAGCGGGAGTTCGGATGAGCAGTTCTTC. Its translation: CASSPASGSSDEQFF.

In this sample, this clone turned up a few times. V and J are TRBV7-9 and TRBJ1-2, with 8 positions matching TRBD1. The V segment lost 5 bases and the J segment 7 bases; nucleotides outside the gene matches: 9. The CDR3 consists of 14 residues. Germline loops: CDR1 SEHNR, CDR2 FQNEAQ (reference sequence). The CDR3 DNA reads as TGTGCCAGCAGCCCAAATTTACAGGGGGGTGGCTACACCTTC. Its translation is CASSPNLQGGGYTF.

This clone has just a few counts. This chain joins TRBV19 and TRBJ1-4, with D maybe TRBD1 (5 bases). Germline lookup yields CDR1 LNHDA and CDR2 SQIVND (reference sequence). V was cut by 5 bases and J by 4 bases, with 11 bases left in between. CDR3 length equals 14 residues. CDR3 sequence reads: CASSLSGLNEKLFF. The DNA for the CDR3 is TGTGCCAGTAGTCTATCAGGGCTTAATGAAAAACTGTTTTTT.

This clone has just a few counts. This chain uses TRBV6-5 with TRBJ2-1; possible D gene TRBD1, 5 bases. V was shortened by 6 bases and J by 4 bases, with 16 bases between the two germline ends. The CDR3 loop spans 15 amino acids. Germline CDR1 and CDR2: MNHEY and SVGAGI. The CDR3 sequence: CASSLDREQYNEQFF. CDR3 sequence (DNA): TGTGCCAGCAGCTTAGACAGAGAGCAGTACAATGAGCAGTTCTTC.

The chain uses TRBV13 and TRBJ1-3; D remains ambiguous. Per the germline V gene, CDR1 is PRHDT and CDR2 is FYEKMQ (reference sequence). V shed 5 bases and J shed 0 bases, with 8 bases lying between them. This CDR3 has 14 residues. CDR3: CASSRVFSGNTIYF. The DNA of the CDR3 is TGTGCCAGCAGCCGGGTATTCTCTGGAAACACCATATATTTT.